This T cell receptor beta chain is from a study of blood T cell repertoires in COVID-19. On the study more broadly: Both acute and convalescent COVID-19 samples were obtained from the United States, Italy and Spain. T cells, B-cell-depleted T cells, or PBMCs supplied cDNA or gDNA.

Per the original data handling: Amplification of reference gene primers provided the estimated nucleated cell counts. Clones were sequenced by immunoSEQ multiplex PCR, and TCRdb holds only the in-frame ones, with some missing. That table gives V, J and clone size, and the DNA gave D and trimming. The table records some 45,000 clones, 87% of them present only once. CDR3 length: 17 amino acids. Trimming removed 7 bases from V and 0 bases from J; junction bases left unmatched: 7. CDR1 is SGHAT and CDR2 is FQNNGV in the germline V gene. The sample taken for sequencing was peripheral blood. The genes are TRBV11-2 and TRBJ2-5, with 14 bases lining up with TRBD2. This TCR came from a man between 60 and 75 years old with active COVID-19. The chain's CDR3 is CASNPGLAGEYQETQYF. In DNA form, the CDR3 reads TGTGCCAGCAACCCGGGACTAGCGGGGGAGTACCAAGAGACCCAGTACTTC.